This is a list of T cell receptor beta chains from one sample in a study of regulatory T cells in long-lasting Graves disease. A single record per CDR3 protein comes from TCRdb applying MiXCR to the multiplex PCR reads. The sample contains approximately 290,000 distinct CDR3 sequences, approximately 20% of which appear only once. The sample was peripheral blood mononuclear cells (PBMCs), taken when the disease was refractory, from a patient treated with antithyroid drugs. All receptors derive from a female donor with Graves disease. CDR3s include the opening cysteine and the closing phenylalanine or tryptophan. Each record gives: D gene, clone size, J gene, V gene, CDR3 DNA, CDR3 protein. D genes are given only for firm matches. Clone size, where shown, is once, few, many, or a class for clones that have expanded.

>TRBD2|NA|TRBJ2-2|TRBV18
TGTGCCAGCTCACCAGCGGGACTAGCCAACCCCGGGGAGCTGTTTTTT
CASSPAGLANPGELFF
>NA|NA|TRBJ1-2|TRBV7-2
TGTGCCAGCAGCTTAAGAGAGGGGGTGGGCTACACCTTC
CASSLREGVGYTF
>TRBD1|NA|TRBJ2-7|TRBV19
TGTGCCAGTAGTGCTCAGGGGGCGAGCTCCTACGAGCAGTACTTC
CASSAQGASSYEQYF
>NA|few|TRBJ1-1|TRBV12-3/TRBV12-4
TGTGCCAGCAGTTTTCACGGGGGGAACACTGAAGCTTTCTTT
CASSFHGGNTEAFF
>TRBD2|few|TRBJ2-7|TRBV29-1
TGCAGCGTTGTTTGGCGGGAGGGGACCTACGAGCAGTACTTC
CSVVWREGTYEQYF
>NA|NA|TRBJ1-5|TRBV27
TGTGCCAGCAGCTCCGGGTTTGGGGATCAGCCCCAGCATTTT
CASSSGFGDQPQHF
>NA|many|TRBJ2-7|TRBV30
TGTGCCTGGAGTGTAGGACCCCATTACTCCTACGAGCAGTACTTC
CAWSVGPHYSYEQYF
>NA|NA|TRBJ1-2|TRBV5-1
TGCGCCAGCAGCTTTGATTTGGAACCTGGCTACACCTTC
CASSFDLEPGYTF
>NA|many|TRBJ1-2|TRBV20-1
TGCACAGGGACGATGGGATCAGGCTACACCTTC
CTGTMGSGYTF
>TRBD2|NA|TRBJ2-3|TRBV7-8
TGTGCCAGCAGCTTAGAGGGACTAGCGGATACGCAGTATTTT
CASSLEGLADTQYF
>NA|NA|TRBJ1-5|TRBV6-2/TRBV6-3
TGTGCCAGCAGTTACTCTCGGGAGCCCCAGCATTTT
CASSYSREPQHF
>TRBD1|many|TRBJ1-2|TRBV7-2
TGTGCCAGCAGCTTACAACAGGGGAAAGACGGCTACACCTTC
CASSLQQGKDGYTF
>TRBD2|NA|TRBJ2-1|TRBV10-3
TGTGCCACCCAACCGGGACTAGTCTCCAATGAGCAGTTCTTC
CATQPGLVSNEQFF
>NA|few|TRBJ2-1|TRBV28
TGTGCCAGCAGTCAAGGCCGGGACCACAATGAGCAGTTCTTC
CASSQGRDHNEQFF
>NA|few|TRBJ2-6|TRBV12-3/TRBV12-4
TGTGCCAGCAGTTTAGCCCTGACACTCTCTGGGGCCAACGTCCTGACTTTC
CASSLALTLSGANVLTF
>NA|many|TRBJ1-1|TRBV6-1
TGTGCCAGCAAGAGTGGGGGGTCAGGCCGGGGCACTGAAGCTTTCTTT
CASKSGGSGRGTEAFF
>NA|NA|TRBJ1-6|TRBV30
TGTGCCTGGAGAATTCAGGGTAATTCACCCCTCCACTTT
CAWRIQGNSPLHF
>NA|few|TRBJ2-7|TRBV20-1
TGCAGTGCTGGGACTGACAGGATAACTTTCTACGAGCAGTACTTC
CSAGTDRITFYEQYF
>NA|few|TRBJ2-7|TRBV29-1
TGCAGCGTTGATGTACAGGGAACCCCCTACGAGCAGTACTTC
CSVDVQGTPYEQYF
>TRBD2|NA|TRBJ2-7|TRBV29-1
TGCAGCGTTGACGGGGGGACTGACTACGAGCAGTACTTC
CSVDGGTDYEQYF
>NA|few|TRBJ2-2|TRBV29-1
TGCAGCGTTGTCGGGAACACCGGGGAGCTGTTTTTT
CSVVGNTGELFF
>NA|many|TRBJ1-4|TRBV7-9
TGTGCCAGCAGCCCCGGGAGGAGGGAAAAACTGTTTTTT
CASSPGRREKLFF
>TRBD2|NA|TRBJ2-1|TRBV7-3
TGTGCCAGCAGCCGCACTAGCGTCAATGAGCAGTTCTTC
CASSRTSVNEQFF
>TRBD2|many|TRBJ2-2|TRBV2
TGTGCCAGCAGACCCATAGCGGGGCGCACCGGGGAGCTGTTTTTT
CASRPIAGRTGELFF
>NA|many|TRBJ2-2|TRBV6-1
TGTGCCAGCAGTAGACAGGGAGGCGCCGGGGAGCTGTTTTTT
CASSRQGGAGELFF
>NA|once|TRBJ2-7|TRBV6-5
TGTGCCAGCAGTTCCTCGGGCCACGAGCAGTACTTC
CASSSSGHEQYF
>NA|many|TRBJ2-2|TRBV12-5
TGTGCTAGTGGGCCCGGGACGAACACCGGGGAGCTGTTTTTT
CASGPGTNTGELFF
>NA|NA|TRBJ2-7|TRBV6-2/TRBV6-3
TGTGCCAGCAGTCTTCCGCGATACGAGCAGTACTTC
CASSLPRYEQYF
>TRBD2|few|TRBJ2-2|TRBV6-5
TGTGCCAGCAGTTTTATCACCGGGACTAGCGGGAGCACCGGGGAGCTGTTTTTT
CASSFITGTSGSTGELFF
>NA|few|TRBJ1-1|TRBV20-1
TGCAGTGCTACCAGGGAGGGGACTGAAGCTTTCTTT
CSATREGTEAFF
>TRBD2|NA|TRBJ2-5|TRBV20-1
TGCAGTGGAGGAATTCGGGAGGGCCCTCGAGAGACCCAGTACTTC
CSGGIREGPRETQYF
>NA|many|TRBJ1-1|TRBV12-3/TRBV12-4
TGTGCCAGCAGTTTGCCAGGGCGGAACACTGAAGCTTTCTTT
CASSLPGRNTEAFF
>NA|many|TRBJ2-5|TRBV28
TGTGCCAGCAGTCGCTTGACACCTCAAGAGACCCAGTACTTC
CASSRLTPQETQYF
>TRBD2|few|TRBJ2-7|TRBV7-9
TGTGCCAGCAGCCCAAAGGGACTAGCGGGCTACGAGCAGTACTTC
CASSPKGLAGYEQYF
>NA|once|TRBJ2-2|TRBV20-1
TGCAGTGCCAGACCTGGGCGTAACACCGGGGAGCTGTTTTTT
CSARPGRNTGELFF
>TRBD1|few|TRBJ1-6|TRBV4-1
TGCGCCAGCAGCCAGGGGGACAGGGGGAGTTCACCCCTCCACTTT
CASSQGDRGSSPLHF
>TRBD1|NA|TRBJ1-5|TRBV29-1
TGCAGCGTTACGGACAGGGGGCGGATTAGCAATCAGCCCCAGCATTTT
CSVTDRGRISNQPQHF
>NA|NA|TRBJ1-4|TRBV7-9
TGTGCCAGCAGCAACAGAGCAACTAATGAAAAACTGTTTTTT
CASSNRATNEKLFF
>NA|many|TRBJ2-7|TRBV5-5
TGTGCCAGCAGCTTGGATCAGGGGATGTCCTACGAGCAGTACTTC
CASSLDQGMSYEQYF